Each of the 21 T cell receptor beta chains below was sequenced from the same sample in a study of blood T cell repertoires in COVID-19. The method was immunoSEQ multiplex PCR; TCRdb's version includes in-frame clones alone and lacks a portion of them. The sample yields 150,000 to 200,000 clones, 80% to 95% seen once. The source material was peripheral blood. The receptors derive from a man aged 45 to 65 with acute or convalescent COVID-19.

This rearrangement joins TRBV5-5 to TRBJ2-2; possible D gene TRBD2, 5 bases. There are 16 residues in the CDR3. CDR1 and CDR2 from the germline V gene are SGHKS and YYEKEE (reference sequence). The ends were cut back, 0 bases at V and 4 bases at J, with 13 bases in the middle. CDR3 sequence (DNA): TGTGCCAGCAGCTTGGAAGTGGCGGGCGCCACCGGGGAGCTGTTTTTT. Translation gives CASSLEVAGATGELFF.

CDR3 sequence reads: CAISDPGQKAYEQYV. For the CDR3, the DNA is TGTGCCATCAGTGACCCGGGACAAAAAGCCTACGAGCAGTACGTC. The chain joins TRBV10-3 to TRBJ2-7; tentative D call: TRBD1 (6 bases). This CDR3 has 15 amino acids. The V gene's germline CDR1 is ENHRY and CDR2 SYGVKD. Trimming pared 3 bases from V and 2 bases from J, leaving 14 bases between.

The CDR3 DNA reads TGTGCCAGCAGCTTAGTGTTTCTAGCGGGAGGAGGGGAGCAGTACTTC. Amino acid sequence: CASSLVFLAGGGEQYF. The rearrangement joins TRBV7-2 to TRBJ2-7; 11 bases fit TRBD2. Trimming took 1 base from V and 7 from J; bases not matched to a gene: 9. Germline V gives CDR1 SGHTA, CDR2 FQGNSA. This CDR3 is 16 amino acids long.

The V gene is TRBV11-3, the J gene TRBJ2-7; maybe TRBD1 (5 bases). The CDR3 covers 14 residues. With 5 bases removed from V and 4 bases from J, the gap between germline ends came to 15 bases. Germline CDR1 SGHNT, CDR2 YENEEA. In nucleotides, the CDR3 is TGTGCCAGCAGCCTCGACAGTAATGGGTACGAGCAGTACTTC. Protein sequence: CASSLDSNGYEQYF. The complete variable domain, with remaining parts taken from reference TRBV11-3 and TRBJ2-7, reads EAGVVQSPRYKIIEKKQPVAFWCNPISGHNTLYWYLQNLGQGPELLIRYENEEAVDDSQLPKDRFSAERLKGVDSTLKIQPAELGDSAVYLCASSLDSNGYEQYFGPGTRLTVT.

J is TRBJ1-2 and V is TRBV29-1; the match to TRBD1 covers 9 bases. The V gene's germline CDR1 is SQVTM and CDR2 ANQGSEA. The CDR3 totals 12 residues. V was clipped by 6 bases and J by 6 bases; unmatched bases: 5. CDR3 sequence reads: CSVGQGLDGYTF. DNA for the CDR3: TGCAGCGTAGGACAGGGGTTGGATGGCTACACCTTC.

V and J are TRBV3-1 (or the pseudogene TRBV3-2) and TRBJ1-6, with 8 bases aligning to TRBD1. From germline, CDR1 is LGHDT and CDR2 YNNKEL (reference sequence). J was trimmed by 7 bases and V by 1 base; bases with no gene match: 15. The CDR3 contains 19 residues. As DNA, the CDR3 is TGTGCCAGCAGCCAAGGCCCCTTCCTTAACAGGGGGGCGAATTCACCCCTCCACTTT. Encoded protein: CASSQGPFLNRGANSPLHF.

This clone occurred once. The CDR3: CASSPTGYYEQYV. DNA for the CDR3: TGTGCCAGCAGCCCTACAGGGTACTACGAGCAGTACGTC. The chain is built from TRBV13 and TRBJ2-7; a weak D match, TRBD1 (6 bases). Trimming removed 5 bases at V and 3 bases at J, with 11 bases between. The germline CDR1 and CDR2 sequences are PRHDT and FYEKMQ (reference sequence). This CDR3 has 13 amino acids.

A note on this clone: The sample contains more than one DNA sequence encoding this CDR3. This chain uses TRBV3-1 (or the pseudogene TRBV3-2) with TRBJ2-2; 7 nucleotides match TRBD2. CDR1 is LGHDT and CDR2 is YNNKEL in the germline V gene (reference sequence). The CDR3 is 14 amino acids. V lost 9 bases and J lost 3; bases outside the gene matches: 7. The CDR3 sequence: CASTRGEYTGELFF. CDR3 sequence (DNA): TGTGCCAGTACCCGGGGGGAATACACCGGGGAGCTGTTTTTT.

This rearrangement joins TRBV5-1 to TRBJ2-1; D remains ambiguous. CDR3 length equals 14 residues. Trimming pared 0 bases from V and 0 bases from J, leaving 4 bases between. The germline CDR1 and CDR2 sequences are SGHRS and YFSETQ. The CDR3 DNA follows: TGCGCCAGCAGCTTGGATAACTCCTACAATGAGCAGTTCTTC. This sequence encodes CASSLDNSYNEQFF.

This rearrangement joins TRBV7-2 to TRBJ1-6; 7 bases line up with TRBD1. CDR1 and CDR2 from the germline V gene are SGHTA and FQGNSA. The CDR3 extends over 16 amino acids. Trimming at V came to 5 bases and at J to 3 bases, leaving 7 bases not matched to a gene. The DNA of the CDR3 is TGTGCCAGCAGCCCTCTAGGACAGGACTATAATTCACCCCTCCACTTT. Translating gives CASSPLGQDYNSPLHF.

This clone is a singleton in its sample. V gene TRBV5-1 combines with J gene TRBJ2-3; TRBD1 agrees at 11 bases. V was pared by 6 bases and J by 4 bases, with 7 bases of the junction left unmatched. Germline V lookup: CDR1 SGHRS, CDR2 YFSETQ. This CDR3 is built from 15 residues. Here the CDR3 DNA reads TGCGCCAGCAACCCAGGGGACAGGGGGGCAGATACGCAGTATTTT. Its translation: CASNPGDRGADTQYF. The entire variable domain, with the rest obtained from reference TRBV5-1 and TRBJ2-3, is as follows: KAGVTQTPRYLIKTRGQQVTLSCSPISGHRSVSWYQQTPGQGLQFLFEYFSETQRNKGNFPGRFSGRQFSNSRSEMNVSTLELGDSALYLCASNPGDRGADTQYFGPGTRLTVL.

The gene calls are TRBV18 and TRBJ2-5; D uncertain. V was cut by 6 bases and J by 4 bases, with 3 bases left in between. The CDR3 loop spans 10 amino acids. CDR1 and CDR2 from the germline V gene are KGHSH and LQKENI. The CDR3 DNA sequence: TGTGCCAGCTCGGCAGAGACCCAGTACTTC. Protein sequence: CASSAETQYF.

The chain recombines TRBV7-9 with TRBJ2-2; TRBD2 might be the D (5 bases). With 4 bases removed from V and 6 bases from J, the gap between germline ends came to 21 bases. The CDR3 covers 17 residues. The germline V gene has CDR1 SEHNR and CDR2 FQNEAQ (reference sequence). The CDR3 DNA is TGTGCCAGCAGCTCCAACGGGGTCCAGGCAGAGGCCGGGGAGCTGTTTTTT. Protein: CASSSNGVQAEAGELFF.

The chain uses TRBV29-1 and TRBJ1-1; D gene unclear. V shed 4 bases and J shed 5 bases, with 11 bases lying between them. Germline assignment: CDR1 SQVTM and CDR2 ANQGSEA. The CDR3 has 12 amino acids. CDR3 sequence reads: CSVGDIWTEAFF. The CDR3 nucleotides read TGCAGCGTTGGCGACATTTGGACTGAAGCTTTCTTT.

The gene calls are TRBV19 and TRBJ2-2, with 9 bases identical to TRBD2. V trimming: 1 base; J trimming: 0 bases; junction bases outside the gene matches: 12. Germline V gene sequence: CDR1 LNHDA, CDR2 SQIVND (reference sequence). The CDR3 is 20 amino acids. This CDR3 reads CASSIAPGTSRWANTGELFF. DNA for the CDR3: TGTGCCAGTAGTATAGCCCCCGGGACTAGCCGGTGGGCGAACACCGGGGAGCTGTTTTTT.

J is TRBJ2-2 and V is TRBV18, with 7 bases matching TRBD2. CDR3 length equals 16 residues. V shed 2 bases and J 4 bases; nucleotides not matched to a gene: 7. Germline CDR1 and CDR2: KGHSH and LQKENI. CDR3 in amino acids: CASSPALAEITGELFF. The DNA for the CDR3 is TGTGCCAGCTCACCAGCCCTAGCGGAGATCACCGGGGAGCTGTTTTTT. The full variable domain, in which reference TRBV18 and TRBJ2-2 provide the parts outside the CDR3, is NAGVMQNPRHLVRRRGQEARLRCSPMKGHSHVYWYRQLPEEGLKFMVYLQKENIIDESGMPKERFSAEFPKEGPSILRIQQVVRGDSAAYFCASSPALAEITGELFFGEGSRLTVL.

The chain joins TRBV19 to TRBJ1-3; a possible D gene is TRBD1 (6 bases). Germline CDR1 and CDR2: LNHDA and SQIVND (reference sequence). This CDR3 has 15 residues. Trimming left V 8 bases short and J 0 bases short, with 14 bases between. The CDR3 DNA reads TGTGCCAGTTCCTCCGGGACAAGCTCTGGAAACACCATATATTTT. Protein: CASSSGTSSGNTIYF. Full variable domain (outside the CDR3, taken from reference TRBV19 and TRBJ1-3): DGGITQSPKYLFRKEGQNVTLSCEQNLNHDAMYWYRQDPGQGLRLIYYSQIVNDFQKGDIAEGYSVSREKKESFPLTVTSAQKNPTAFYLCASSSGTSSGNTIYFGEGSWLTVV.

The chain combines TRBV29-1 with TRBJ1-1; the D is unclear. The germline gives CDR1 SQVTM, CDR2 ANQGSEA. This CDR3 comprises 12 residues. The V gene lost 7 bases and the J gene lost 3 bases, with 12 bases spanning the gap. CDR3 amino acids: CSGGVGDTEAFF. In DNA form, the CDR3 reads TGCAGCGGGGGAGTGGGCGACACTGAAGCTTTCTTT.

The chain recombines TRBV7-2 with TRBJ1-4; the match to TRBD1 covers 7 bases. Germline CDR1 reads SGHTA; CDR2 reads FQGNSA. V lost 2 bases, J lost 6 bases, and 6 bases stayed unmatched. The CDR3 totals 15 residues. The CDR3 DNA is TGTGCCAGCAGCTTACGCGGGACAGCTGATGAAAAACTGTTTTTT. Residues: CASSLRGTADEKLFF.

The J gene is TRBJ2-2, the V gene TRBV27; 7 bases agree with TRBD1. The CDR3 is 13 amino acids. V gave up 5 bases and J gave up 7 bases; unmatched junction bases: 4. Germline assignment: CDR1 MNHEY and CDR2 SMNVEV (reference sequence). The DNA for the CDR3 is TGTGCCAGCAGTCGGACAGGTGGCGGGGAGCTGTTTTTT. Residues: CASSRTGGGELFF.

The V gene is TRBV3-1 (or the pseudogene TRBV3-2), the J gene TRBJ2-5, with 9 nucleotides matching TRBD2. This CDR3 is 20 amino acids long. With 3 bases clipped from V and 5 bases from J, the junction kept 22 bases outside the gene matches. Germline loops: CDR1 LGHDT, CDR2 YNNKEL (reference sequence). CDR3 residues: CASSHQAGGPAPGRRETQYF. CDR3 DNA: TGTGCCAGCAGCCACCAAGCGGGAGGACCAGCTCCGGGCCGTCGGGAGACCCAGTACTTC.